A single sample is the source of the 9 T cell receptor beta chains below, sequenced in a study of blood T cell repertoires in COVID-19 (dated by TCRdb to the early 2020s). The library was generated by the immunoSEQ multiplex PCR assay. Held by TCRdb, this immuneACCESS table contains in-frame sequences only and omits some clones. Under half of the omission traces to an unresolved V gene where checked; the cause of the rest is unknown. This sample is represented by about 70,000 clones; roughly 77% of them were singletons. The top ten constitute 35% of the sample. Sequences were obtained from peripheral blood. The source of these receptors is a woman aged 70 to 79 with acute or convalescent COVID-19.

The chain combines TRBV6-6 with TRBJ1-2; TRBD1 matches at 8 bases. Germline V CDR1 and CDR2: MNHNY, SVGAGI (reference sequence). Trimming cost V 0 bases and J 3 bases; bases outside gene matches: 6. The CDR3 is made up of 16 amino acids. The CDR3: CASSYSSGGGHYGYTF. The CDR3 DNA is TGTGCCAGCAGTTACTCCTCAGGGGGCGGCCACTATGGCTACACCTTC.

Here the CDR3 DNA reads TGTGCCAGTAGTATCGGTCCGGGAGGGGCCCACTATGGCTACACCTTC. Protein: CASSIGPGGAHYGYTF. The V gene is TRBV19, the J gene TRBJ1-2, with a possible D match to TRBD1 (5 bases). V shed 3 bases and J shed 3 bases, with 17 bases lying between them. The germline V gene has CDR1 LNHDA and CDR2 SQIVND (reference sequence). The length of the CDR3 is 16 residues.

The chain's CDR3 is CASSRDNEQFF. The DNA for the CDR3 is TGTGCCAGCAGCCGGGACAATGAGCAGTTCTTC. V usage is TRBV28 and J usage is TRBJ2-1; D uncertain. CDR1 and CDR2 (germline): MDHEN, SYDVKM. Between the trimmed V and J ends, which lost 6 bases and 5 bases, there was a span of 5 bases. The length of the CDR3 is 11 residues.

V gene TRBV28 combines with J gene TRBJ2-5, with a tentative D call TRBD1 (6 bases). Trimming pared 7 bases from V and 5 bases from J, leaving 17 bases between. The CDR3 sequence is 14 residues long. In germline, CDR1 is MDHEN, CDR2 SYDVKM. This CDR3 reads CASNQKRGWETQYF. The DNA of the CDR3 is TGTGCCAGCAACCAGAAGAGGGGGTGGGAGACCCAGTACTTC.

The chain combines TRBV19 with TRBJ2-7; 7 bases fit TRBD1. The germline gives CDR1 LNHDA, CDR2 SQIVND (reference sequence). The V segment lost 5 bases and the J segment 0 bases; nucleotides outside the gene matches: 22. The CDR3 loop spans 20 amino acids. The CDR3: CASSSIRKTGLGIRSYEQYF. The CDR3 coding sequence is TGTGCCAGTAGTTCAATACGGAAGACAGGGCTAGGAATCCGCTCCTACGAGCAGTACTTC.

The chain is built from TRBV7-2 and TRBJ2-1; TRBD1 matches at 7 bases. After removal of 4 bases from V and 9 bases from J, the junction contained 9 bases not matched to a gene. Germline CDR1 reads SGHTA; CDR2 reads FQGNSA. This CDR3 is 14 amino acids long. DNA of the CDR3: TGTGCCAGCAGCTCGGCCCTCTCAGGGGGTGAGCAGTTCTTC. Its translation: CASSSALSGGEQFF. The variable domain in full, with the rest retrieved from reference TRBV7-2 and TRBJ2-1, is GAGVSQSPSNKVTEKGKDVELRCDPISGHTALYWYRQSLGQGLEFLIYFQGNSAPDKSGLPSDRFSAERTGGSVSTLTIQRTQQEDSAVYLCASSSALSGGEQFFGPGTRLTVL.

This sequence joins TRBV4-1 and TRBJ1-1, with TRBD1 matching 9 bases. CDR1 MGHRA and CDR2 YSYEKL come from the germline V gene. Trimming removed 1 base from V and 5 bases from J; junction bases left unmatched: 8. CDR3 length: 16 amino acids. CDR3 in DNA: TGCGCCAGCAGCCAAGCCAGGACAGGGGACGGGACTGAAGCTTTCTTT. Translated: CASSQARTGDGTEAFF.

The chain is built from TRBV28 and TRBJ1-2, with D possibly matching TRBD1 (6 bases). Germline V gives CDR1 MDHEN, CDR2 SYDVKM. The CDR3 totals 11 residues. The V end lost 7 bases, the J end lost 8 bases, and 11 bases lay between the germline ends. CDR3 in DNA: TGTGCCAGCACATCGGGGGGCGGCTACACCTTC. It translates to CASTSGGGYTF.

The CDR3: CASSEAQGWYQPQHF. DNA for the CDR3: TGTGCCAGCAGTGAGGCCCAGGGTTGGTATCAGCCCCAGCATTTT. This sequence joins TRBV6-1 and TRBJ1-5; D perhaps matches TRBD1 (5 bases). Germline values: CDR1 MNHNS, CDR2 SASEGT. V dropped 3 bases and J dropped 5 bases, with 14 bases sitting between them. The CDR3 loop spans 15 amino acids.